This TCR beta chain appears in the sequencing data of a study of blood T cell repertoires in COVID-19 (TCRdb year 2020). About the investigation overall: Collaborator samples came from the United States, Italy and Spain and covered acute and convalescent phases of COVID-19. The material from the prospective study consisted of cDNA or gDNA derived from T cells, B-cell-depleted T cells, or PBMCs. Deeply sampled blood TCRbeta repertoires from subjects exposed to, actively infected with, or recovered from COVID-19 were included in the dataset. The repertoires were released in a freely available public database intended as a resource for research on the immune response to SARS-CoV-2. Samples were obtained from the ongoing ImmuneRACE study (first 160 participants) and from 1,000 to 1,500 subjects provided by 6 global collaborators. A de-identified subject ID, COVID-19 status, age in years and sex were almost always included in the sample metadata. Where available, HLA class I and class II types were taken from metadata supplied by the sample provider and were not determined by assay-based typing. Beyond this particular receptor, the publication reports: The quantity of clinical and demographic metadata differed by source and by participant and was supplied without curation.

This clone has a handful of counts. The antigen it recognizes is unknown. Base qualities are not recorded, but no much larger clone differs from it by a single base. TCRbeta CDR3 regions were amplified from genomic DNA by means of the immunoSEQ Assay, a bias-controlled multiplex PCR. The study's processing was this. Within the assay, amplification of reference gene primers was used to estimate how many nucleated cells each sample contained. To quantify the absolute abundance of each unique TCRbeta CDR3 rearrangement, sequence reads were collapsed and filtered. Productive Simpson clonality was computed per sample as the square root of Simpson's diversity index over productive rearrangements. The source is immuneACCESS, and TCRdb retained only in-frame sequences with V and J called. Part of the clones is not carried over; for the studies checked, unresolved V genes explain less than half of this, and the remainder is unexplained. That table is the source of V, J and clone size, and D and trimming were worked out from the DNA. This sample has about 200,000 clones in its table, and 86% of those were observed once. Roughly 4.5% of the sample comes from the top ten.

Participants in the prospective study were enrolled through a virtual design, were aged roughly 18 to 100 years, and lived in roughly 25 United States geographic areas. Cohort assignment in the prospective study relied on participant-reported clinical history from a screening survey and a study questionnaire. Exposed participants were defined as having been in contact with someone with a PCR-confirmed or clinician-diagnosed COVID-19 case within 2 weeks of study entry. In the prospective study, whole blood, serum and a nasopharyngeal or oropharyngeal swab were collected from each participant by mobile phlebotomists. Additional blood draws and questionnaires over an approximately two-month period could optionally be provided by prospective study participants. Blood samples from the prospective study were shipped frozen or at room temperature prior to DNA extraction. This clonotype was sampled from a woman in her twenties or thirties who had been exposed to COVID-19. Sequencing was performed on PBMCs or T cells enriched from blood (not recorded which).

The DNA sequence is as follows: TGCAGCGCCTCGGACAGCCTCAGCACAGATACGCAGTATTTT. The resulting protein is CSASDSLSTDTQYF. This chain joins TRBV29-1 to TRBJ2-3, with a tentative D gene TRBD1 over 6 matching bases. The CDR3 spans 14 residues, from the cysteine through the phenylalanine. CDR3 DNA only is kept here, 42 bases in frame from base 1. CDR1 and CDR2, per the germline V gene, are SQVTM and ANQGSEA. V and J are truncated by 7 bases and 0 bases respectively, leaving an intervening sequence of 14 bases.